Listed here are 4 T cell receptor beta chains from one sample, sequenced in a study of OX40 agonist ivuxolimab in advanced cancers. Produced via immunoSEQ multiplex PCR; TCRdb's table is partial and in-frame only. The sample consists of 90,000 to 150,000 clones, more than 80% of them appearing once. The sample here was CD4+ or CD8+ T cells sorted from blood, taken in a trial of the OX40 agonist ivuxolimab. Every receptor here comes from an adult with an advanced solid tumor such as melanoma, head and neck, liver or kidney cancer.

The J gene is TRBJ1-4, the V gene TRBV29-1; D is uncertain. The ends were cut back, 7 bases at V and 8 bases at J, with 11 bases in the middle. Germline values: CDR1 SQVTM, CDR2 ANQGSEA. CDR3 size: 11 residues. CDR3: CSAALGEKLFF. The CDR3, as DNA: TGCAGCGCCGCCCTAGGAGAAAAACTGTTTTTT.

The chain is built from TRBV28 and TRBJ2-2; D tentatively fits TRBD1 or TRBD2 (6 bases each). The CDR3 runs 15 residues. With 5 bases removed from V and 7 bases from J, the gap between germline ends came to 17 bases. Germline CDR1 is MDHEN and CDR2 is SYDVKM. CDR3 loop: CASSLGGYVDGELFF. The CDR3 region has the DNA TGTGCCAGCAGTCTAGGGGGGTATGTTGACGGGGAGCTGTTTTTT.

Written as DNA, the CDR3 is TGTGCCAGCAGCAAAAGGACAGGTTCCCAAGAGACCCAGTACTTC. Residues: CASSKRTGSQETQYF. The chain joins TRBV7-2 to TRBJ2-5; the match to TRBD1 covers 7 bases. Germline V gene lookup returns CDR1 SGHTA and CDR2 FQGNSA. V shed 5 bases, J shed 1 base, and the junction held 7 bases outside the gene matches. The CDR3 sequence is 15 residues long.

The rearrangement links TRBV30 to TRBJ2-3; 8 bases are shared with TRBD1. Germline V gene sequence: CDR1 GTSNPN, CDR2 SVGIG (reference sequence). The CDR3 is 16 amino acids. With 4 bases clipped from V and 2 bases from J, the junction kept 11 bases outside the gene matches. The CDR3 loop reads CAWTGKDRAHTDTQYF. The CDR3, as DNA: TGTGCCTGGACAGGAAAGGACAGGGCGCACACAGATACGCAGTATTTT.